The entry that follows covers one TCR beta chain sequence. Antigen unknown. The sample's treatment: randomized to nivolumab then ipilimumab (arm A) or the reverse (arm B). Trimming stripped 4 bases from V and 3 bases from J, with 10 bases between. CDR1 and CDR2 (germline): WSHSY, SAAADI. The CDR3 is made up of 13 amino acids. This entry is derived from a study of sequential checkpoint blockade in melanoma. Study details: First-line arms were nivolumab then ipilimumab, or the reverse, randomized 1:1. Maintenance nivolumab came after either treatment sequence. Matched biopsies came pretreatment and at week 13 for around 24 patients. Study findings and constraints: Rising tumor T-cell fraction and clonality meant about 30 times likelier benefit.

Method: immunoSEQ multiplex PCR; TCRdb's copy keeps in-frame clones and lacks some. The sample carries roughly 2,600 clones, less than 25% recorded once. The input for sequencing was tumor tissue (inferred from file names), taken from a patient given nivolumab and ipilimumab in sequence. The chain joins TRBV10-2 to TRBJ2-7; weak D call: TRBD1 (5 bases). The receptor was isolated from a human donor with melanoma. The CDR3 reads CASSGGRDYEQYF. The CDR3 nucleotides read TGCGCCAGCAGTGGAGGCAGGGACTACGAGCAGTACTTC.